The 23 T cell receptor beta chains below come from one sample, sequenced in a study of blood T cell repertoires in COVID-19. The table came from immunoSEQ multiplex PCR; TCRdb's copy has only in-frame clones and leaves some out. The repertoire has some 90,000 clones, about 88% of them found once; the top ten carry roughly 5.2%. The specimen sequenced was peripheral blood. The receptors originated from a woman of 80 years or more with active COVID-19.

The chain employs TRBV19 and TRBJ2-7, with TRBD2 identical over 10 bases. V was clipped by 5 bases and J by 4 bases; unmatched bases: 5. CDR3 length: 14 residues. CDR1 is LNHDA and CDR2 is SQIVND in the germline V gene (reference sequence). This CDR3 is CASSRGAGGYEQYF. CDR3 coding DNA: TGTGCCAGTAGTCGTGGAGCGGGAGGGTACGAGCAGTACTTC. Combining the CDR3 with reference TRBV19 and TRBJ2-7 gives the whole variable domain DGGITQSPKYLFRKEGQNVTLSCEQNLNHDAMYWYRQDPGQGLRLIYYSQIVNDFQKGDIAEGYSVSREKKESFPLTVTSAQKNPTAFYLCASSRGAGGYEQYFGPGTRLTVT.

The V call is TRBV24-1, the J call TRBJ2-2, with 14 bases that match TRBD2. The CDR3 consists of 18 residues. With V trimmed by 2 bases and J by 4 bases, 5 bases remained unmatched. Germline assignment: CDR1 KGHDR and CDR2 SFDVKD. The CDR3, as DNA: TGTGCCACCAGTGATTCGGGACTAGCGGGAGATATCACCGGGGAGCTGTTTTTT. It is translated as CATSDSGLAGDITGELFF.

The chain couples TRBV4-3 to TRBJ2-5, with 10 bases aligning to TRBD2. The CDR3 contains 16 residues. Germline CDR1 and CDR2: LGHNA and YSLEER. V was clipped by 1 base and J by 3 bases; unmatched bases: 5. The chain's CDR3 is CASSQGLAGVEETQYF. The CDR3 DNA is TGCGCCAGCAGCCAAGGGCTAGCGGGAGTTGAAGAGACCCAGTACTTC.

The chain recombines TRBV4-2 with TRBJ2-7; possibly TRBD2 for D (5 bases). The ends were cut back, 1 base at V and 2 bases at J, with 12 bases in the middle. CDR1 and CDR2 from the germline V gene are LGHNA and YNFKEQ. The CDR3 is made up of 15 amino acids. The CDR3 here is CASSQGADSTYEQYF. As DNA, the CDR3 is TGTGCCAGCAGCCAAGGAGCGGACTCAACCTACGAGCAGTACTTC.

The genes are TRBV3-1 (or the pseudogene TRBV3-2) and TRBJ2-7, with a possible D match to TRBD1 (5 bases). V was pared by 3 bases and J by 4 bases, with 16 bases between. The CDR3 sequence is 15 residues long. Germline V lookup: CDR1 LGHDT, CDR2 YNNKEL (reference sequence). The chain's CDR3 is CASSHSAGQMYEQYF. DNA of the CDR3: TGTGCCAGCAGCCACTCCGCAGGGCAGATGTACGAGCAGTACTTC.

The chain is built from TRBV15 and TRBJ2-3; 10 bases align to TRBD2. Germline V gene sequence: CDR1 LNHNV, CDR2 YYDKDF (reference sequence). V shed 0 bases, J shed 4 bases, and the junction held 7 bases outside the gene matches. This CDR3 is 17 amino acids long. DNA for the CDR3: TGTGCCACCAGCAGAGATGGTCTAGCGGGAGCGGCAGATACGCAGTATTTT. It specifies CATSRDGLAGAADTQYF. Drawing the rest from reference TRBV15 and TRBJ2-3, the complete variable domain is DAMVIQNPRYQVTQFGKPVTLSCSQTLNHNVMYWYQQKSSQAPKLLFHYYDKDFNNEADTPDNFQSRRPNTSFCFLDIRSPGLGDTAMYLCATSRDGLAGAADTQYFGPGTRLTVL.

This chain connects TRBV18 to TRBJ1-1; TRBD1 agrees at 7 bases. The CDR3 has 16 amino acids. V lost 3 bases to trimming and J lost 6 bases; unmatched junction nucleotides: 13. Germline V gene data show CDR1 as KGHSH and CDR2 as LQKENI. CDR3 region: CASSPLVWQGGSEAFF. The CDR3 coding sequence is TGTGCCAGCTCACCCTTGGTCTGGCAAGGGGGCTCTGAAGCTTTCTTT.

This rearrangement joins TRBV29-1 to TRBJ2-3; TRBD1 might be the D (5 bases). Trimming removed 6 bases from V and 5 bases from J, with 15 bases in between. Germline V CDR1 and CDR2: SQVTM, ANQGSEA. This CDR3 is built from 13 residues. Here the CDR3 reads CSVRDSTGDTQYF. CDR3 in DNA: TGCAGCGTCCGCGACAGTACCGGAGATACGCAGTATTTT.

This clone was recorded only once. The chain combines TRBV28 with TRBJ1-2; the match to TRBD1 covers 9 bases. The CDR3 spans 15 residues. The junction had 11 bases not matched to a gene; V was cut back by 5 bases and J by 7 bases. CDR1 and CDR2 (germline): MDHEN, SYDVKM. This CDR3 reads CASSPPGTGWSGYTF. The DNA of the CDR3 is TGTGCCAGCAGTCCCCCCGGGACAGGGTGGAGTGGCTACACCTTC.

The chain couples TRBV2 to TRBJ2-2; D unresolved. This CDR3 is 15 amino acids long. Trimming took off 11 bases at V and 5 bases at J, with 21 bases between the two ends. CDR1 SNHLY and CDR2 FYNNEI come from the germline V gene. The CDR3: CAELHTADQTGELFF. The CDR3 DNA follows: TGTGCCGAATTGCATACAGCCGATCAGACCGGGGAGCTGTTTTTT. Based on the CDR3 plus reference TRBV2 and TRBJ2-2, the full variable domain is EPEVTQTPSHQVTQMGQEVILRCVPISNHLYFYWYRQILGQKVEFLVSFYNNEISEKSEIFDDQFSVERPDGSNFTLKIRSTKLEDSAMYFCAELHTADQTGELFFGEGSRLTVL.

The rearrangement uses TRBV7-2 and TRBJ1-1; D is uncertain. The CDR3 contains 13 residues. Trimming cost V 5 bases and J 0 bases, with 7 bases left between them. Germline CDR1 is SGHTA and CDR2 is FQGNSA. CDR3 coding DNA: TGTGCCAGCAGCCATTCCATGAACACTGAAGCTTTCTTT. Its protein product is CASSHSMNTEAFF. The whole variable domain, filled in from reference TRBV7-2 and TRBJ1-1, reads GAGVSQSPSNKVTEKGKDVELRCDPISGHTALYWYRQSLGQGLEFLIYFQGNSAPDKSGLPSDRFSAERTGGSVSTLTIQRTQQEDSAVYLCASSHSMNTEAFFGQGTRLTVV.

J is TRBJ2-5 and V is TRBV5-4; D gene uncertain. Germline CDR1 is SGHNT and CDR2 is YYREEE (reference sequence). This CDR3 comprises 13 residues. Trimming pared 4 bases from V and 5 bases from J, leaving 12 bases between. CDR3 bases: TGTGCCAGCAGCCTCGGTGCGAGGGAGACCCAGTACTTC. It codes for CASSLGARETQYF.

The CDR3 reads CASSAPRTSGRPSYEQYF. The CDR3 DNA reads TGTGCCAGCAGCGCCCCACGGACTAGCGGGAGGCCCTCCTACGAGCAGTACTTC. V gene TRBV9 combines with J gene TRBJ2-7, with 14 bases matching TRBD2. Germline CDR1 SGDLS, CDR2 YYNGEE. V shed 3 bases and J 0 bases; nucleotides not matched to a gene: 8. The CDR3 runs 18 residues.

The chain carries TRBV6-5 and TRBJ2-5, with 9 positions matching TRBD2. There are 14 residues in the CDR3. Trimming removed 6 bases from V and 5 bases from J; junction bases left unmatched: 7. Looked up from germline, CDR1 is MNHEY and CDR2 is SVGAGI. As DNA, the CDR3 is TGTGCCAGCAGCCGACTAGCGGTAGGGGAGACCCAGTACTTC. This encodes CASSRLAVGETQYF.

In the case of this clone: Other DNA sequences within the sample encode an identical CDR3. The chain carries TRBV7-3 and TRBJ2-1; 8 positions agree with TRBD2. V was clipped by 1 base and J by 4 bases; unmatched bases: 3. CDR1 is SGHTA and CDR2 is FQGTGA in the germline V gene. This CDR3 has 15 amino acids. CDR3 nucleotides: TGTGCCAGCAGCTTAAGGGTAGCGGGATACAATGAGCAGTTCTTC. It codes for CASSLRVAGYNEQFF.

This chain links TRBV4-2 with TRBJ2-7; 7 positions agree with TRBD1. CDR1 and CDR2 (germline): LGHNA, YNFKEQ. V was clipped by 1 base and J by 2 bases; unmatched bases: 8. The CDR3 has 16 residues. This CDR3 is CASSQGTGTATYEQYF. In DNA form, the CDR3 reads TGTGCCAGCAGCCAAGGAACCGGGACAGCAACCTACGAGCAGTACTTC.

This rearrangement joins TRBV7-9 to TRBJ2-1; 8 nucleotides match TRBD2. The CDR3 runs 17 residues. Germline V lookup: CDR1 SEHNR, CDR2 FQNEAQ (reference sequence). After removal of 5 bases from V and 7 bases from J, the junction contained 16 bases not matched to a gene. DNA for the CDR3: TGTGCCAGCAGCCCGAGAGGTCCGGGAGGGCCCCTTAATGAGCAGTTCTTC. Translation gives CASSPRGPGGPLNEQFF.

A single count supports this clone. This chain links TRBV28 with TRBJ2-7; 7 bases map to TRBD2. CDR1 is MDHEN and CDR2 is SYDVKM in the germline V gene. This CDR3 has 13 amino acids. J lost 3 bases, V lost 6 bases, and 5 bases had no gene match. The CDR3 reads CASRGLDFYEQYF. In DNA form, the CDR3 reads TGTGCCAGCAGAGGACTAGATTTCTACGAGCAGTACTTC.

The rearrangement joins TRBV5-5 to TRBJ2-7, with no clear D. The ends were cut back, 0 bases at V and 1 base at J, with 5 bases in the middle. Germline CDR1 and CDR2: SGHKS and YYEKEE (reference sequence). The CDR3 has 13 residues. The CDR3 bases are TGTGCCAGCAGCTTGGACTTTTCCTACGAGCAGTACTTC. The encoded protein is CASSLDFSYEQYF.

This rearrangement joins TRBV11-2 to TRBJ2-2; no clear D. Per the germline V gene, CDR1 is SGHAT and CDR2 is FQNNGV. Between the trimmed V and J ends, which lost 3 bases and 5 bases, there was a span of 10 bases. The CDR3 extends over 14 amino acids. The CDR3 DNA is TGTGCCAGCAGCTTTGCGGCACAAACCGGGGAGCTGTTTTTT. The encoded protein is CASSFAAQTGELFF.

V and J are TRBV20-1 and TRBJ2-5; D is undetermined. The CDR3 spans 12 residues. Germline CDR1 and CDR2: DFQATT and SNEGSKA (reference sequence). With 3 bases removed from V and 2 bases from J, the gap between germline ends came to 7 bases. Here the CDR3 reads CSASVRQETQYF. Here the CDR3 DNA reads TGCAGTGCTAGTGTACGGCAAGAGACCCAGTACTTC.

J is TRBJ1-2 and V is TRBV28, with D possibly matching TRBD1 (6 bases). The CDR3 runs 14 residues. V lost 5 bases to trimming and J lost 7 bases, with 17 bases between them. Germline CDR1 is MDHEN and CDR2 is SYDVKM. CDR3: CASSSPGGHSGYTF. Here the CDR3 DNA reads TGTGCCAGCAGTAGCCCGGGGGGGCATAGTGGCTACACCTTC.

As DNA, the CDR3 is TGTGCCAGCAGTTACAGGGACTACGAGCAGTACTTC. Protein product: CASSYRDYEQYF. The chain combines TRBV5-7 with TRBJ2-7, with D possibly being TRBD1 (6 bases). TRBV5-7 is noted as an ORF with a role that remains uncertain. The germline V and J ends were trimmed by 5 bases and 3 bases, with 9 bases remaining between them. The CDR3 is 12 residues long.